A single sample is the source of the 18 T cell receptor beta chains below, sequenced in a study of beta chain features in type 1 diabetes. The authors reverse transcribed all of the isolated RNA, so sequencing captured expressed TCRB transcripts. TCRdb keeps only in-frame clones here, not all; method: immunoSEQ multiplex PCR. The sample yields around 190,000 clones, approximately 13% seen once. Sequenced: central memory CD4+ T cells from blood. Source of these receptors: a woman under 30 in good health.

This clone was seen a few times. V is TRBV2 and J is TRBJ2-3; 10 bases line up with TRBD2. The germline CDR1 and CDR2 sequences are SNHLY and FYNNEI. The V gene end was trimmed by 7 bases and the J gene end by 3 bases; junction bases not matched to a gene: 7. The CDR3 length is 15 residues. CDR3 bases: TGTGCCAGCATCCTAGCGGGAGTGAGGACAGATACGCAGTATTTT. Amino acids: CASILAGVRTDTQYF. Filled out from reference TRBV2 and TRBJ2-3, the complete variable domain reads EPEVTQTPSHQVTQMGQEVILRCVPISNHLYFYWYRQILGQKVEFLVSFYNNEISEKSEIFDDQFSVERPDGSNFTLKIRSTKLEDSAMYFCASILAGVRTDTQYFGPGTRLTVL.

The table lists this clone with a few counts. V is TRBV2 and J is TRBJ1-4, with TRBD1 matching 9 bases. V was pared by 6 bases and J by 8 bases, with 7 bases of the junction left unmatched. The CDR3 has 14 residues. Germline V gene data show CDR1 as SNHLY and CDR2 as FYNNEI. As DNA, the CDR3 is TGTGCCAGCAGGAACAGGGGGCGATCGGAAAAACTGTTTTTT. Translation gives CASRNRGRSEKLFF. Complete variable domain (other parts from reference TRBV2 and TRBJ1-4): EPEVTQTPSHQVTQMGQEVILRCVPISNHLYFYWYRQILGQKVEFLVSFYNNEISEKSEIFDDQFSVERPDGSNFTLKIRSTKLEDSAMYFCASRNRGRSEKLFFGSGTQLSVL.

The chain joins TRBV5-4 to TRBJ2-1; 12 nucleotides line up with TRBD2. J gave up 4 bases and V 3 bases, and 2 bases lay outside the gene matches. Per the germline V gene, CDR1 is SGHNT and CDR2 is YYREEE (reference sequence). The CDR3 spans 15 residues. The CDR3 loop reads CASSWTSGTYNEQFF. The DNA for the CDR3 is TGTGCCAGCAGCTGGACTAGCGGGACGTACAATGAGCAGTTCTTC.

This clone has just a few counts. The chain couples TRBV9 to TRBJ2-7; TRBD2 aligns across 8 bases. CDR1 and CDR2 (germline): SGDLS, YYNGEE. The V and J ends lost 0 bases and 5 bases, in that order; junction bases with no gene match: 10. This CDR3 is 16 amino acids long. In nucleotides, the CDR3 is TGTGCCAGCAGCGTAGCTACAAGCGGGAGTCGCCACGAGCAGTACTTC. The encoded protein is CASSVATSGSRHEQYF. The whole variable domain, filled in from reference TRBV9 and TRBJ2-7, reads DSGVTQTPKHLITATGQRVTLRCSPRSGDLSVYWYQQSLDQGLQFLIQYYNGEERAKGNILERFSAQQFPDLHSELNLSSLELGDSALYFCASSVATSGSRHEQYFGPGTRLTVT.

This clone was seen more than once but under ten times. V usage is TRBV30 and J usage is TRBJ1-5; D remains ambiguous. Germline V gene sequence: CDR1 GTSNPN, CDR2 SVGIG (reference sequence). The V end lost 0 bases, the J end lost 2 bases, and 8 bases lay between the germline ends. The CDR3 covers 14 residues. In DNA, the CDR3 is TGTGCCTGGAGTGTAGAAACTGGCAATCAGCCCCAGCATTTT. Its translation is CAWSVETGNQPQHF. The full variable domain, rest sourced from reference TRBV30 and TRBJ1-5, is SQTIHQWPATLVQPVGSPLSLECTVEGTSNPNLYWYRQAAGRGLQLLFYSVGIGQISSEVPQNLSASRPQDRQFILSSKKLLLSDSGFYLCAWSVETGNQPQHFGDGTRLSIL.

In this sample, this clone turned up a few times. The CDR3 here is CASSQNPGTGIYNEQFF. The CDR3 DNA reads TGCGCCAGCAGCCAGAACCCCGGGACAGGGATCTACAATGAGCAGTTCTTC. The V and J genes are TRBV4-3 and TRBJ2-1; 9 bases fit TRBD1. V dropped 3 bases and J dropped 3; count of bases not matched to a gene: 9. This CDR3 region has 17 residues. Germline V CDR1 and CDR2: LGHNA, YSLEER.

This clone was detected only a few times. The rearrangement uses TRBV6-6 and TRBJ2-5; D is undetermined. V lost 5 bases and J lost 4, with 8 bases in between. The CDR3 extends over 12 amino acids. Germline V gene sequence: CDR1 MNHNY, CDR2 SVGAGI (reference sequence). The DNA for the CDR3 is TGTGCCAGCAGTAAGCGACGAGAGACCCAGTACTTC. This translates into CASSKRRETQYF.

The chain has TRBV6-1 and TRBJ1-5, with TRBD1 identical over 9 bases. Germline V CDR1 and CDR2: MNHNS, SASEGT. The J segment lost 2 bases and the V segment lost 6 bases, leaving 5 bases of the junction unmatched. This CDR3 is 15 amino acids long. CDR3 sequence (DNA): TGTGCCAGCAGCACAGGGGGCGCTGGCAATCAGCCCCAGCATTTT. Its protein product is CASSTGGAGNQPQHF.

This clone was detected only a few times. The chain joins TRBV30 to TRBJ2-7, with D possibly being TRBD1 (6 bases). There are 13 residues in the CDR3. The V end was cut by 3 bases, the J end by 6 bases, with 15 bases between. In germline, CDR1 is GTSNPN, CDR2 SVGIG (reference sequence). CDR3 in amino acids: CAWRARDMAEQYF. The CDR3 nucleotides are TGTGCCTGGAGAGCCCGGGACATGGCCGAGCAGTACTTC.

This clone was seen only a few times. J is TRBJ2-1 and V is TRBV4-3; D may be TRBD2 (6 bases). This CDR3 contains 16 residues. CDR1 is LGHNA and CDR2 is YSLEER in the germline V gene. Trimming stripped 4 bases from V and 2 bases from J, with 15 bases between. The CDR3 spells CASSPVGGIAYNEQFF. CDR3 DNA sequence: TGCGCCAGCAGCCCAGTGGGGGGTATAGCCTACAATGAGCAGTTCTTC.

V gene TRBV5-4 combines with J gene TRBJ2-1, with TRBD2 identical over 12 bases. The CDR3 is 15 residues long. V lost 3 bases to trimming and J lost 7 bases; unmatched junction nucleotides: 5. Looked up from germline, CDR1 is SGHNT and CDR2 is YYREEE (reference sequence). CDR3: CASSSPGLAGNEQFF. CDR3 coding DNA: TGTGCCAGCAGCTCTCCGGGACTAGCGGGTAATGAGCAGTTCTTC.

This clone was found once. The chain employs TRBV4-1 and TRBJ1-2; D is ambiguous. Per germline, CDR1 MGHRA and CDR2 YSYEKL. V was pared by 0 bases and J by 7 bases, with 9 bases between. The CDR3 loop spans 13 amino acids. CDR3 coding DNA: TGCGCCAGCAGCCAAGAGGCGGGGTCTGGCTACACCTTC. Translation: CASSQEAGSGYTF.

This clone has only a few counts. The CDR3 bases are TGTGCCAGCTCAGCGACAGGGGGCCCGCAGGAGACCCAGTACTTC. Its translation: CASSATGGPQETQYF. The J gene is TRBJ2-5, the V gene TRBV18; 10 nucleotides match TRBD1. Trimming cost V 5 bases and J 5 bases; bases outside gene matches: 8. Germline values: CDR1 KGHSH, CDR2 LQKENI. CDR3 length: 15 amino acids.

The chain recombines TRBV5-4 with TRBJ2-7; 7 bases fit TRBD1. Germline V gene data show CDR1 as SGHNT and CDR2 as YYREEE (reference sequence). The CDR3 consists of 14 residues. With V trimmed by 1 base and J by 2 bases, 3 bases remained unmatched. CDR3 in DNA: TGTGCCAGCAGCTTGCAGGGGGACCCCTACGAGCAGTACTTC. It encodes CASSLQGDPYEQYF. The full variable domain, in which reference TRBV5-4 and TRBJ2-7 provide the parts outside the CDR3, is ETGVTQSPTHLIKTRGQQVTLRCSSQSGHNTVSWYQQALGQGPQFIFQYYREEENGRGNFPPRFSGLQFPNYSSELNVNALELDDSALYLCASSLQGDPYEQYFGPGTRLTVT.

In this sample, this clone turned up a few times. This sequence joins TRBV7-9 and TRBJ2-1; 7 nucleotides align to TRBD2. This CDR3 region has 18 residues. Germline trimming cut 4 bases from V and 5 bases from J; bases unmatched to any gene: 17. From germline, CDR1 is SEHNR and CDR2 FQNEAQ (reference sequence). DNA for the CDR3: TGTGCCAGCAGCTCCTTCCTGAGGGGCGGGAGCTTCGACAATGAGCAGTTCTTC. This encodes CASSSFLRGGSFDNEQFF.

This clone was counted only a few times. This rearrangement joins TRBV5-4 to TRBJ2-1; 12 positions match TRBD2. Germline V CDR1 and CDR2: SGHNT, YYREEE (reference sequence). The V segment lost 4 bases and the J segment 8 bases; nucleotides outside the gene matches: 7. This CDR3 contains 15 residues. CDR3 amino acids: CASSNPGLAGHEQFF. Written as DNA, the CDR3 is TGTGCCAGCAGCAACCCCGGACTAGCGGGACATGAGCAGTTCTTC.

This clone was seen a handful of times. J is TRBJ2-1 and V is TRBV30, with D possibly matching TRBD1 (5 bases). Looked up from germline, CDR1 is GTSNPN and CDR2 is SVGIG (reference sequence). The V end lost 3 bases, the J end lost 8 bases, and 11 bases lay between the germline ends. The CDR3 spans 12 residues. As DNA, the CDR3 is TGTGCCTGGAGCAGGGTAGGCGATGAGCAGTTCTTC. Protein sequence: CAWSRVGDEQFF.

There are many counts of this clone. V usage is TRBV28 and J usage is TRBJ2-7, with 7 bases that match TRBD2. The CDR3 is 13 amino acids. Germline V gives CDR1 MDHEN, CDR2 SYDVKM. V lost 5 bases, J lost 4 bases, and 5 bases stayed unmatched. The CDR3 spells CASSTPGGYEQYF. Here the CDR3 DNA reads TGTGCCAGCAGTACCCCGGGGGGATACGAGCAGTACTTC.